This is a list of T cell receptor beta chains from one sample in a study of vaccination and CD4 T cells after COVID-19. For these TCRs, the target antigens are not known. TCRdb processed the PCR reads anew with MiXCR; each CDR3 protein has one entry. This sample has several thousand distinct CDR3 sequences, with 35% to 45% found just once. The source material was CD4+ T cells from blood, cultured in vitro. Source of these receptors: a human donor in good health. The CDR3 runs from the conserved cysteine through the conserved F or W. The D gene is left open where the match is weak. The size field is filled for only some rows; it gives once, few, many or a size class.

CDR3aa	CDR3nt	abundance	d_gene	v_gene	j_gene
CASSFGVSTDTQYF	TGCGCCAGCAGCTTTGGAGTATCCACAGATACGCAGTATTTT	-	-	TRBV5-1	TRBJ2-3
CASRAGSSYNEQFF	TGTGCCAGCAGAGCGGGTAGCTCCTACAATGAGCAGTTCTTC	-	-	TRBV27	TRBJ2-1
CSANNGGGGNQPQHF	TGCAGTGCCAATAATGGTGGGGGAGGCAATCAGCCCCAGCATTTT	-	-	TRBV20-1	TRBJ1-5
CASSSYPGGGTYEQYF	TGTGCCAGCAGCTCATACCCTGGCGGGGGGACTTACGAGCAGTACTTC	-	TRBD2	TRBV5-4	TRBJ2-7
CSVEGTGSPYEQYF	TGCAGCGTTGAAGGGACAGGCTCTCCCTACGAGCAGTACTTC	-	TRBD1	TRBV29-1	TRBJ2-7
CGTIAGASYEQYF	TGCGGAACCATAGCGGGAGCATCCTACGAGCAGTACTTC	few	TRBD2	TRBV20-1	TRBJ2-7
CATGPRRNSPLHF	TGTGCCACTGGCCCCCGGCGGAATTCACCCCTCCACTTT	few	-	TRBV24-1	TRBJ1-6
CSVGPGGTNTEAFF	TGCAGCGTTGGGCCGGGGGGTACGAACACTGAAGCTTTCTTT	few	-	TRBV29-1	TRBJ1-1
CASSTGQGPTYEQYF	TGTGCCAGCAGCACTGGACAGGGCCCGACCTACGAGCAGTACTTC	-	TRBD1	TRBV7-2	TRBJ2-7
CASSFRLAGQTYQETQYF	TGTGCCAGCAGCTTTCGACTAGCGGGGCAAACGTACCAAGAGACCCAGTACTTC	-	TRBD2	TRBV11-2	TRBJ2-5
CSASGLAGGYEQYF	TGCAGTGCTAGCGGGCTAGCAGGCGGTTACGAGCAGTACTTC	-	-	TRBV20-1	TRBJ2-7
CASNEAWRSNTEAFF	TGTGCCAGCAACGAAGCATGGCGATCGAACACTGAAGCTTTCTTT	-	-	TRBV6-2/TRBV6-3	TRBJ1-1
CASSGGTGVTEAFF	TGCGCCAGCAGTGGGGGGACAGGGGTGACTGAAGCTTTCTTT	-	TRBD1	TRBV10-1	TRBJ1-1
CSAMGQGSGELFF	TGCAGTGCCATGGGACAGGGGAGCGGGGAGCTGTTTTTT	-	TRBD1	TRBV20-1	TRBJ2-2
CATSDLYTGVFF	TGTGCCACCAGTGATTTGTATACGGGGGTCTTCTTT	few	-	TRBV24-1	TRBJ1-1
CATSTTGLGEKLFF	TGTGCCACCAGCACAACAGGGTTGGGTGAAAAACTGTTTTTT	few	-	TRBV15	TRBJ1-4
CASSLAGILSYEQYF	TGTGCCAGCAGTTTAGCAGGGATACTCTCCTACGAGCAGTACTTC	-	-	TRBV12-3/TRBV12-4	TRBJ2-7
CAIASYGDYGYTF	TGTGCCATCGCCTCATACGGGGACTATGGCTACACCTTC	-	-	TRBV10-3	TRBJ1-2
CASIPLAGAGELFF	TGTGCCAGTATCCCGCTAGCGGGCGCCGGGGAGCTGTTTTTT	few	TRBD2	TRBV19	TRBJ2-2
CASSDIRTGGGQPQHF	TGTGCCAGCAGTGACATCCGGACAGGGGGTGGACAGCCCCAGCATTTT	-	TRBD1	TRBV2	TRBJ1-5
CASSILTLGNQPQHF	TGTGCCAGTAGTATATTGACGTTAGGCAATCAGCCCCAGCATTTT	-	-	TRBV19	TRBJ1-5
CASGTSLTGSMNTEAFF	TGTGCCAGCGGGACCTCTTTGACAGGGAGCATGAACACTGAAGCTTTCTTT	few	TRBD1	TRBV7-2	TRBJ1-1
CAWSATGNTIYF	TGTGCCTGGAGTGCCACAGGAAACACCATATATTTT	-	-	TRBV30	TRBJ1-3
CSAKLADRGSPLHF	TGCAGTGCTAAGTTAGCTGATCGGGGGTCACCCCTCCACTTT	few	-	TRBV20-1	TRBJ1-6
CASSPPTGQPQHF	TGTGCCAGCAGCCCCCCGACCGGTCAGCCCCAGCATTTT	-	-	TRBV7-2	TRBJ1-5
CASSFDRVGENEKLFF	TGTGCCAGCAGCTTCGACAGGGTGGGGGAGAATGAAAAACTGTTTTTT	once	TRBD1	TRBV7-9	TRBJ1-4
CASSLSSRVSPKNIQYF	TGTGCCAGCAGTTTATCATCTAGGGTATCTCCCAAAAACATTCAGTACTTC	-	-	TRBV28	TRBJ2-4
CASSYSQGANYGYTF	TGTGCCAGCAGTTACTCGCAGGGGGCGAACTATGGCTACACCTTC	few	TRBD1	TRBV6-5	TRBJ1-2
CAISRGGGNEKLFF	TGTGCCATCTCCAGGGGAGGGGGGAATGAAAAACTGTTTTTT	-	-	TRBV10-3	TRBJ1-4